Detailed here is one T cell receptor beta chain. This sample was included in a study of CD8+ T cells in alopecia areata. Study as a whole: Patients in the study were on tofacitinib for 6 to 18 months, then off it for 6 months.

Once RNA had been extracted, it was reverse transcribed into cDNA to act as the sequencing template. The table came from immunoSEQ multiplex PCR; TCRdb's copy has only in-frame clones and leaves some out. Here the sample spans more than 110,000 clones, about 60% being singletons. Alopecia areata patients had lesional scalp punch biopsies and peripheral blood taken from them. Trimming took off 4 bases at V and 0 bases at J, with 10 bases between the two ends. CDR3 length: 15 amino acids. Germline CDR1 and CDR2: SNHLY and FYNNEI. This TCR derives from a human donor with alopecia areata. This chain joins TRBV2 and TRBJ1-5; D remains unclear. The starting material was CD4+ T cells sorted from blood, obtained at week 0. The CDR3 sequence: CASSASLISNQPQHF. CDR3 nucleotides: TGTGCCAGCAGTGCCAGCCTCATTAGCAATCAGCCCCAGCATTTT.